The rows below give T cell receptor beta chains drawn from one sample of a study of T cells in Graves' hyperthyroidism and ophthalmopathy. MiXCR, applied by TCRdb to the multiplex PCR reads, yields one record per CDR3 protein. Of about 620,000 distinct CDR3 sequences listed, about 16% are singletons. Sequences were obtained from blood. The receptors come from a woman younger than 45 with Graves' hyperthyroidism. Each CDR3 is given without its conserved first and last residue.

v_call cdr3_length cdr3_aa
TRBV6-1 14 ASSPRSRTDNQPQH
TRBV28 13 ASSLWRQGDNEQF
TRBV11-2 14 ASSPRGRLESETQY
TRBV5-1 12 ASSRDRVGNIQY
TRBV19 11 ASLSGLYNEQF
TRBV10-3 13 AIGFRTTSYNEQF
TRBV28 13 ASSSSDRGHYGYT
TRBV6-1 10 ASSQGRYGYT
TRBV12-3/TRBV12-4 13 ASSSYRVLNQPQH
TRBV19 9 ASSIAGEQF
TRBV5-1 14 ASSLIAGGPGNTIY
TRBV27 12 ASSFRDRGRGYT
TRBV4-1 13 ASSQGDARVNIQY
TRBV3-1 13 ASSVGTGVGTEAF
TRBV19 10 ASSIWGDEQF
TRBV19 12 ASSTPNRGTEAF
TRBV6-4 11 ASSDGFGGPQH
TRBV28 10 ASGGTTYGYT
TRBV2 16 ASSDPSGRGTGTDTQY
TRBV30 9 AWSVDYGYT
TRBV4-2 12 ASSQGGLNYGYT
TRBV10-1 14 ASRGRTAVCPYEQY
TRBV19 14 ASSITGSDSNQPQH
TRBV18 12 ASSPPTDTYEQY
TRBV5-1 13 ASSLARQGADTQY
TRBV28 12 ASRDRGSSYEQY
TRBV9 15 ASSVERARGDTGELF
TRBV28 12 ASSYLVSVYGYT
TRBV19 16 ASSIAGLAGASYNEQF
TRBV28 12 ASSFGGRVHEQY
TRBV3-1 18 ASSQAFVGGGRNRPNVLT
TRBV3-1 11 ASSPAAGVEQF
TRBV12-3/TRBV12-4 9 ASTLADTQY
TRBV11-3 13 ASKNRGSGANVLT
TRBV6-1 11 ASRRNGDQPQH
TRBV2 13 ASRARQLMNTEAF
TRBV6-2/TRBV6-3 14 ASSSLLAGGGNEQF
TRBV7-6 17 ASSSVKVPGQGGTYEQY
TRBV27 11 ASSFQGQNEQY
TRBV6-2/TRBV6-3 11 ASSPLAASPLH
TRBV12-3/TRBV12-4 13 ASTRASGSPGELF
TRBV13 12 ASSLGGWRQPQH
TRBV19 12 ASRRGQVNTEAF
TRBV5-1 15 ATAAFRERVNTGELF
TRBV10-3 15 AISEFRTSGLSNEQF
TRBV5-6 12 ASSFGAGNTEAF
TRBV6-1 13 ASSEPGSTSYEQY
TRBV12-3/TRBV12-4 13 ASQSWAPESGELF
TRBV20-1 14 SARSGLLTFTDTQY
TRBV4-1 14 ASSQDTAGSTDTQY
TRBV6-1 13 ASSEEVTVNYEQY
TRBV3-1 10 ASSQADEKLF
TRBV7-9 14 ASSLWGQKNQETQY